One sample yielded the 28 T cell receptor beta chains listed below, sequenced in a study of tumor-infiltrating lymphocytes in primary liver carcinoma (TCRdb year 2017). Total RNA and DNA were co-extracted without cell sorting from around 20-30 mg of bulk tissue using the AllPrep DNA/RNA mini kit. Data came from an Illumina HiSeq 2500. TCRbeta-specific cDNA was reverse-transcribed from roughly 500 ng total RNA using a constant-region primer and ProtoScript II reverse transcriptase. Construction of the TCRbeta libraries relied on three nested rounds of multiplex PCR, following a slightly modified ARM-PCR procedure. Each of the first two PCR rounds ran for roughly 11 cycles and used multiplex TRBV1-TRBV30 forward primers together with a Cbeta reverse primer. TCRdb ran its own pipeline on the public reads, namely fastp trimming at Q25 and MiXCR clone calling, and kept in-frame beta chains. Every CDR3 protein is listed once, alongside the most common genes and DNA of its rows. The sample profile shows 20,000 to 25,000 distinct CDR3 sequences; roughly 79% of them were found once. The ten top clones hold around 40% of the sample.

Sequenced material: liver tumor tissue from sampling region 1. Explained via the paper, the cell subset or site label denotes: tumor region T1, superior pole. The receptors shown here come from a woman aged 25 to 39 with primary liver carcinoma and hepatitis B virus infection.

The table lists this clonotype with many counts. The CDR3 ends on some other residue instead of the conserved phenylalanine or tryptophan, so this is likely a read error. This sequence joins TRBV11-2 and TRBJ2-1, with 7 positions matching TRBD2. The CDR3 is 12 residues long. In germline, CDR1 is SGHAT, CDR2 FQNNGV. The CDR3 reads CVISSGPNEQFS. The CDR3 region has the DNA TGTGTCATTTCTAGCGGCCCCAATGAGCAGTTCTCC.

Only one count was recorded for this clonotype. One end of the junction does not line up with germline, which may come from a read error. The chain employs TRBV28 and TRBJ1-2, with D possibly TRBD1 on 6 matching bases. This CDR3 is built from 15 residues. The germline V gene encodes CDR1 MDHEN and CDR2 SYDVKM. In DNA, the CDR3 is TGTGTCAGCAGTCCAAACACAGGGTCTTACTATGGATACACCTTC. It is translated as CVSSPNTGSYYGYTF.

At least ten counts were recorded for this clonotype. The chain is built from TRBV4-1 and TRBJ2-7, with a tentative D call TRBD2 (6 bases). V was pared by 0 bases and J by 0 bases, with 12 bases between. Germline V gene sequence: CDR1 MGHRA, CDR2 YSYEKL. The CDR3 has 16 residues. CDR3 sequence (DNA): TGCGCCAGCAGCCAAGATTTTAGCGGAAGCTCCTACGAGCAGTACTTC. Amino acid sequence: CASSQDFSGSSYEQYF.

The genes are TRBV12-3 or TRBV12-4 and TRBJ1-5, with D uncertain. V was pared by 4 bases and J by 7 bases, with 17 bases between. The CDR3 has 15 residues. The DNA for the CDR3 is TGTGCCAGCAGTTCCCGTAAGGGTGGAGGCCAGCCCCAGCATTTT. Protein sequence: CASSSRKGGGQPQHF.

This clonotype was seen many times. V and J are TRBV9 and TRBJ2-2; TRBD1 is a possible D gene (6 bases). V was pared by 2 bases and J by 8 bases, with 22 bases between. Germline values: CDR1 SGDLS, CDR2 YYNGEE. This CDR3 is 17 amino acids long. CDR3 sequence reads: CASSVNPTGATGGELFF. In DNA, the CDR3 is TGTGCCAGCAGCGTTAACCCGACAGGTGCGACGGGAGGGGAGCTGTTTTTT.

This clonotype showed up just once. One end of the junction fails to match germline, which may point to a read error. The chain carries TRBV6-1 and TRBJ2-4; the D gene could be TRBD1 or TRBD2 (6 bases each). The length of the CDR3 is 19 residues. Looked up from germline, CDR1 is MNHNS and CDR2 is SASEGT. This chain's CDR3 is CASSEEQHPYDPPGDIQYF. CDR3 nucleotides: TGTGCCAGCAGTGAAGAGCAACATCCATACGATCCCCCGGGGGACATTCAGTATTTC.

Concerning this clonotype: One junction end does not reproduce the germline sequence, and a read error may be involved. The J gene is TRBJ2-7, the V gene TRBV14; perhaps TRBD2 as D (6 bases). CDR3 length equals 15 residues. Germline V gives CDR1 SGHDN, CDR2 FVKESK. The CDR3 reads CANSQVAGTDNEQYF. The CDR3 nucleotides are TGTGCCAACAGCCAGGTGGCGGGGACTGACAACGAGCAGTACTTC.

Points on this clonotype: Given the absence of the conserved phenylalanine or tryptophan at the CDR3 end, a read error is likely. The CDR3 nucleotides are TGTGCCAGCAGCTTTAAGTGGAGCCATAATTCATCCCTCCACTCT. Its translation: CASSFKWSHNSSLHS. The chain couples TRBV11-3 to TRBJ1-6, with D uncertain. Germline V lookup: CDR1 SGHNT, CDR2 YENEEA. There are 15 residues in the CDR3.

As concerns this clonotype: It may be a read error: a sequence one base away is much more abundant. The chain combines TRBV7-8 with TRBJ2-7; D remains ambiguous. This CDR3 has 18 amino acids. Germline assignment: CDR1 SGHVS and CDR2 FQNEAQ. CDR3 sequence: CASNSGRGRTMSSYEHYF. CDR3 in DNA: TGTGCCAGCAACTCGGGTCGCGGTCGAACTATGAGCTCCTACGAGCACTACTTC.

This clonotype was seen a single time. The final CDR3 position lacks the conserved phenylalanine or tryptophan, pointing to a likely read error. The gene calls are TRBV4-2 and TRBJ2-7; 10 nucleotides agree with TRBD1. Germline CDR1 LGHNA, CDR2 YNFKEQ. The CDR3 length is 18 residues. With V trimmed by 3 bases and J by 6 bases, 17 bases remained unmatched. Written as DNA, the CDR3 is TGTGCCAGCAGCCAGGAATACCTAGGACAGGGGGGACCGCTCGAGCAGTACTCC. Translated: CASSQEYLGQGGPLEQYS.

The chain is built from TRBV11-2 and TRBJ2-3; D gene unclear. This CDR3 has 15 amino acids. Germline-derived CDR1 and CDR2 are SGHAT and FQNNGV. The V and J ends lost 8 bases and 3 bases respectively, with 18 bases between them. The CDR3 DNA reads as TGTGCCAGCGCCTCCTTACTTTCTGGTACAGATACGCAGTATTTT. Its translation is CASASLLSGTDTQYF.

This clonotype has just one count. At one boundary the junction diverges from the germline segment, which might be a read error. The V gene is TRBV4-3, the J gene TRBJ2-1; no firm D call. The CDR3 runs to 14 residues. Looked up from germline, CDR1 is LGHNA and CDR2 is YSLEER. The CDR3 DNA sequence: TGCACCAGCATCCACACAGAGTTGGTCAATGAGCGGTTCTTC. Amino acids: CTSIHTELVNERFF.

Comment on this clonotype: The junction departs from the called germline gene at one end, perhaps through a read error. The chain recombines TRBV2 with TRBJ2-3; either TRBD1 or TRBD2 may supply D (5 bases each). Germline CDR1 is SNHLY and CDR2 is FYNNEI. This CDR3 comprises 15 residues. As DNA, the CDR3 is TGTACCAGCAGTTCCGGGACGGCTAGCACAGATATGCAGTATTTT. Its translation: CTSSSGTASTDMQYF.

In nucleotides, the CDR3 is TGTGCCAGCAGCTGGGGACTAGCCGGACAGTACGAGCAGTACTTC. Protein: CASSWGLAGQYEQYF. The chain combines TRBV7-9 with TRBJ2-7, with 9 positions matching TRBD2. After removal of 4 bases from V and 4 bases from J, the junction contained 8 bases not matched to a gene. The germline V gene has CDR1 SEHNR and CDR2 FQNEAQ (reference sequence). This CDR3 spans 15 amino acids.

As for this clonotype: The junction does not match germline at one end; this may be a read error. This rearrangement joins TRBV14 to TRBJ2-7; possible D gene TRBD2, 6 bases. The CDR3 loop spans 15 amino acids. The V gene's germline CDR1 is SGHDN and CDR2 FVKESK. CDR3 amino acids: CDSSQAAGTDYRQYF. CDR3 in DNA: TGTGACAGCAGCCAGGCGGCGGGGACTGACTACAGGCAGTACTTC.

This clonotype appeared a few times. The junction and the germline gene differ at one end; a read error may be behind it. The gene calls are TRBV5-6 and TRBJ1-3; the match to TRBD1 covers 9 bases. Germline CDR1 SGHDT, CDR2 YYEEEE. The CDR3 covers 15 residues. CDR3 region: CASNAGTGSGNTIYF. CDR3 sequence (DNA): TGTGCCAGCAACGCCGGGACAGGGTCTGGAAACACTATATATTTT.

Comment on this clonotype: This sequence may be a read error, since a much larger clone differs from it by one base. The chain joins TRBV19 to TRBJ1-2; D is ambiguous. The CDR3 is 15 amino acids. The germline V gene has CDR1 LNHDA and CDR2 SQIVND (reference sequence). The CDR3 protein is CASSRTAQANYGYIF. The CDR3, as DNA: TGTGCCAGTAGTAGGACGGCTCAAGCTAACTATGGCTACATCTTC.

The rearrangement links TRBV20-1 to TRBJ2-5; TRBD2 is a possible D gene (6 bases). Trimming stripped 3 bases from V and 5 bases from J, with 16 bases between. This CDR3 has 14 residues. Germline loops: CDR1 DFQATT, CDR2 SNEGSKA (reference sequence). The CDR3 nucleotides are TGCAGTGCTAGTGCGGCTAGCGCATTGGAGACCCAGTACTTC. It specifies CSASAASALETQYF.

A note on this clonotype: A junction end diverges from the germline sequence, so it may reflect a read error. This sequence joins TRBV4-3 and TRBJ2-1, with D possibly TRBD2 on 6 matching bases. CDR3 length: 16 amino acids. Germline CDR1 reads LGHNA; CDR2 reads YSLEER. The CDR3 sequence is CASSQNVAEARDEQFF. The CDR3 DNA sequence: TGCGCCAGTAGCCAGAACGTAGCGGAAGCCAGAGATGAGCAGTTCTTC.

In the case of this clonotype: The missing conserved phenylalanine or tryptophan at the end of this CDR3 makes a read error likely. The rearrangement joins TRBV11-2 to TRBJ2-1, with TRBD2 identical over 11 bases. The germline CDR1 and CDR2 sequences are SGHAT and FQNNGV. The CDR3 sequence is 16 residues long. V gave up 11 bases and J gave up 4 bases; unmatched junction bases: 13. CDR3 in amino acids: CACSTSLAGGYNEQFL. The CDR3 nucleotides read TGTGCCTGTAGCACCTCTCTAGCGGGAGGATACAATGAGCAGTTCCTC.

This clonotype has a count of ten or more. CDR3 in amino acids: CASVTQYF. The CDR3 bases are TGTGCCAGCGTCACGCAGTATTTT. V gene TRBV6-5 combines with J gene TRBJ2-3; D is ambiguous. V lost 8 bases and J 9 bases, leaving 3 bases between the germline ends. CDR3 length: 8 residues. Germline values: CDR1 MNHEY, CDR2 SVGAGI.

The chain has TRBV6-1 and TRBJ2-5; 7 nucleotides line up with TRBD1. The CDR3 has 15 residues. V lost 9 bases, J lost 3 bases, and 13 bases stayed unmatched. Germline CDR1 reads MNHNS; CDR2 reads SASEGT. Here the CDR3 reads CASSVLGGLEETQYF. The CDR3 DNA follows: TGTGCCAGTAGCGTACTAGGGGGCCTGGAAGAGACCCAGTACTTC.

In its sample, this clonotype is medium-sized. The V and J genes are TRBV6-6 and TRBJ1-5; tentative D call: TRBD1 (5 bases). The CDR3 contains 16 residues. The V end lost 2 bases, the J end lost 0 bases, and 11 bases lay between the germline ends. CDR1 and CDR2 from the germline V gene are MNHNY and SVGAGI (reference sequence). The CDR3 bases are TGTGCCAGCAGTTACGGGCAGGGCCTTAGCAATCAGCCCCAGCATTTT. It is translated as CASSYGQGLSNQPQHF.

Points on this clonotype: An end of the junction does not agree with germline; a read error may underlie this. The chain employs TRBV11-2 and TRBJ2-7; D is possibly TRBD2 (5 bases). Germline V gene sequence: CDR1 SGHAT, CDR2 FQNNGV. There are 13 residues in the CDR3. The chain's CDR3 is CASKIAGNYVQYF. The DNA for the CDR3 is TGTGCCAGCAAGATTGCGGGCAATTACGTGCAGTACTTC.

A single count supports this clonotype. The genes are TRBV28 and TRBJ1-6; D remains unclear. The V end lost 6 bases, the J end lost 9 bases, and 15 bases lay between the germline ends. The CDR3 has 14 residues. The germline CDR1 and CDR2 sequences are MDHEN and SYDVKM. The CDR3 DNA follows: TGTGCCAGCAGAGCACTATCAGGAGCTTCACCCCTCCACTTT. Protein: CASRALSGASPLHF.

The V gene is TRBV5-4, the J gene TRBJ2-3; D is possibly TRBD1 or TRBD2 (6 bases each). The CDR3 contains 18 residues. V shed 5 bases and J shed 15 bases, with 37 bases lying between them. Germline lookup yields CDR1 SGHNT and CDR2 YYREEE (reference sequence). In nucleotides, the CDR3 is TGTGCCAGCAGTAACCCGGCGGCTAGCGAGAGTCGGACAGATACGCGATATTTT. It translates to CASSNPAASESRTDTRYF. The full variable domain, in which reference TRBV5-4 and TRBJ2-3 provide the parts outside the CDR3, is ETGVTQSPTHLIKTRGQQVTLRCSSQSGHNTVSWYQQALGQGPQFIFQYYREEENGRGNFPPRFSGLQFPNYSSELNVNALELDDSALYLCASSNPAASESRTDTRYFGPGTRLTVL.

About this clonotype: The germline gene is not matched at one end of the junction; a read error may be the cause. The CDR3 nucleotides read TGTGCAAGCAGTTCAACGGGATACGGCTTCTTGGATGTGCAGTTCTTC. Its protein is CASSSTGYGFLDVQFF. The chain combines TRBV11-3 with TRBJ2-1; D perhaps matches TRBD2 (5 bases). CDR3 size: 16 residues. The germline V gene encodes CDR1 SGHNT and CDR2 YENEEA.

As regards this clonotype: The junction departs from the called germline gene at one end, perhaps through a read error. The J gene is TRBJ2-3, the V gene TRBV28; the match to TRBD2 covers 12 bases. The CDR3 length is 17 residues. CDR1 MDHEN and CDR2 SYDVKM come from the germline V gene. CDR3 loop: CASSPDTSGRSTDTQYF. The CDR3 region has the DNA TGTGCTAGCAGTCCCGATACTAGCGGGAGGAGCACAGATACGCAGTATTTC.